Listed below are T cell receptor beta chains from one sample, sequenced in a study of T cell repertoires in cytomegalovirus infection. TCRdb reprocessed the reads via MiXCR and lists one record per CDR3 protein. The profile covers 680,000 or so distinct CDR3 sequences, with about a third appearing a single time and around 3% taken by the ten largest. The sequenced material came from PBMCs. These receptors all stem from a human donor in good health (CMV status not recorded). Some clones in this sample may be carry-over from other donors' samples. CDR3s include the opening cysteine and the closing phenylalanine or tryptophan. The D gene is left open where the match is weak. For some rows the clone size is stated as once, few or many, or as a class when expanded; others skip it.

DNA: TGTGCCAGCAGTTTAAAGAGCGGCACTACCTACGAGCAGTACTTC
CDR3: CASSLKSGTTYEQYF
V: TRBV27
D: -
J: TRBJ2-7
size: -

DNA: TGTGCCAGCAGTTCCGACGGTTGGTATGAGCAGTTCTTC
CDR3: CASSSDGWYEQFF
V: TRBV27
D: -
J: TRBJ2-1
size: -

DNA: TGTGCCAGCAGGGCAACAGGGGGCGGCTATGGCTACACCTTC
CDR3: CASRATGGGYGYTF
V: TRBV12-3/TRBV12-4
D: TRBD1
J: TRBJ1-2
size: few

DNA: TGTGCCAGCAGCTCAAGGCGGGAGCCCCAGAACACCGGGGAGCTGTTTTTT
CDR3: CASSSRREPQNTGELFF
V: TRBV7-8
D: TRBD2
J: TRBJ2-2
size: many

DNA: TGCAGTGCTAGTGTTCCTAGCGGGGGGGCTGATACGCAGTATTTT
CDR3: CSASVPSGGADTQYF
V: TRBV20-1
D: TRBD2
J: TRBJ2-3
size: -

DNA: TGTGCCAGCAGCCCTCCCTTCGCAGGAGAGCAGTTCTTC
CDR3: CASSPPFAGEQFF
V: TRBV7-2
D: -
J: TRBJ2-1
size: many

DNA: TGTGCCAGCAGCTTGATTGGGCCTTACGAGCAGTACTTC
CDR3: CASSLIGPYEQYF
V: TRBV7-2
D: -
J: TRBJ2-7
size: many

DNA: TGTGCCAGCAGCATGTCTGGTGGGGACAGCCATAGGAGATTCTACGAGCAGTACTTC
CDR3: CASSMSGGDSHRRFYEQYF
V: TRBV7-6
D: TRBD1
J: TRBJ2-7
size: once

DNA: TGTGCCAGTAGTTCCCTTCCTAGCGGGGGTTCCTACAATGAGCAGTTCTTC
CDR3: CASSSLPSGGSYNEQFF
V: TRBV19
D: TRBD2
J: TRBJ2-1
size: -

DNA: TGTGCCAGCAGTCCGGACACAATGCTTCAGCCCCAGCATTTT
CDR3: CASSPDTMLQPQHF
V: TRBV12-3/TRBV12-4
D: -
J: TRBJ1-5
size: many

DNA: TGTGCCAGCCGACCACCGGGACAGTACGAAAAACTGTTTTTT
CDR3: CASRPPGQYEKLFF
V: TRBV7-6
D: TRBD1
J: TRBJ1-4
size: few

DNA: TGTGCCAGTAGTGGAGAATTGGATGAAAAACTGTTTTTT
CDR3: CASSGELDEKLFF
V: TRBV19
D: -
J: TRBJ1-4
size: -

DNA: TGCAACATCTTGGACAGGAACACTGAAGCTTTCTTT
CDR3: CNILDRNTEAFF
V: TRBV20-1
D: -
J: TRBJ1-1
size: -

DNA: TGTGCCAGCAGCTTTGGAGGCACCTCGGCAGATACGCAGTATTTT
CDR3: CASSFGGTSADTQYF
V: TRBV7-6
D: -
J: TRBJ2-3
size: -

DNA: TGTGCCAGCAGCTTAGGGGGGATTAGCACAGATACGCAGTATTTT
CDR3: CASSLGGISTDTQYF
V: TRBV7-6
D: -
J: TRBJ2-3
size: -

DNA: TGTGCCACCAGTGATCAGAGTGAGACCTACAATGAGCAGTTCTTC
CDR3: CATSDQSETYNEQFF
V: TRBV24-1
D: -
J: TRBJ2-1
size: -

DNA: TGTGCCAGCAGCGACAGGTTTCCCTATGGCTACACCTTC
CDR3: CASSDRFPYGYTF
V: TRBV3-1
D: -
J: TRBJ1-2
size: -

DNA: TGCGCCAGCAGCTTGGTTAGCGGGGTATACACCGGGGAGCTGTTTTTT
CDR3: CASSLVSGVYTGELFF
V: TRBV5-1
D: TRBD2
J: TRBJ2-2
size: few

DNA: TGCGCCAGCAGCAAAGACAGCGGACGGAACACTGAAGCTTTCTTT
CDR3: CASSKDSGRNTEAFF
V: TRBV5-1
D: -
J: TRBJ1-1
size: few

DNA: TGTGCCACCAGCAGAGATGCCGGGACCCTTCGCGAGCAGTACTTC
CDR3: CATSRDAGTLREQYF
V: TRBV15
D: -
J: TRBJ2-7
size: few

DNA: TGTGCCAGCATCACAACAGGGGGCGGCTACGAGCAGTACTTC
CDR3: CASITTGGGYEQYF
V: TRBV28
D: TRBD1
J: TRBJ2-7
size: few

DNA: TGTGCCAGCAGTTACAGGGAGGTCGGCAATCAGCCCCAGCATTTT
CDR3: CASSYREVGNQPQHF
V: TRBV27
D: -
J: TRBJ1-5
size: few

DNA: TGTGCCAGCAGCTTGAAACAGACCGTCTCTGGAAACACCATATATTTT
CDR3: CASSLKQTVSGNTIYF
V: TRBV5-5
D: -
J: TRBJ1-3
size: -

DNA: TGTGCCAGCAGCTTTGCGAGAAGCGTAATAGGGGGGTCGGTGGACATTCAGTACTTC
CDR3: CASSFARSVIGGSVDIQYF
V: TRBV7-9
D: -
J: TRBJ2-4
size: -

DNA: TGTGCCAGCAGCCAAGTGGGGGGTATGAGGGGGAGAGGCACAGATACGCAGTATTTT
CDR3: CASSQVGGMRGRGTDTQYF
V: TRBV3-1
D: -
J: TRBJ2-3
size: once

DNA: TGTGCCAGTAGTCCCGACGGATGGGTAAACTATGGCTACACCTTC
CDR3: CASSPDGWVNYGYTF
V: TRBV19
D: -
J: TRBJ1-2
size: -

DNA: TGTGCCATCAGTGAGTCAGGGGGAGTCTATGGCTACACCTTC
CDR3: CAISESGGVYGYTF
V: TRBV10-3
D: -
J: TRBJ1-2
size: once

DNA: TGCAGTGCAACGCGAGCAGGAGTCGGCACAGATACGCAGTATTTT
CDR3: CSATRAGVGTDTQYF
V: TRBV20-1
D: -
J: TRBJ2-3
size: few

DNA: TGTGCCAGCAGGGACAGCCTGACCCAGTACTTC
CDR3: CASRDSLTQYF
V: TRBV7-2
D: -
J: TRBJ2-5
size: -

DNA: TGCAGTGCTAGAGATGTACTAGCGCACCAAGAGACCCAGTACTTC
CDR3: CSARDVLAHQETQYF
V: TRBV20-1
D: TRBD2
J: TRBJ2-5
size: -

DNA: TGTGCCAGCAGCCCGCCAGGGGTCTACGAGCAGTACTTC
CDR3: CASSPPGVYEQYF
V: TRBV28
D: -
J: TRBJ2-7
size: many

DNA: TGTGCCAGCAGTTTATACCCAAGTCTTGACTCTGGAAACACCATATATTTT
CDR3: CASSLYPSLDSGNTIYF
V: TRBV12-3/TRBV12-4
D: -
J: TRBJ1-3
size: -

DNA: TGTGCCAGCAGCCCACAGCTTATGAACACTGAAGCTTTCTTT
CDR3: CASSPQLMNTEAFF
V: TRBV5-6
D: -
J: TRBJ1-1
size: -

DNA: TGCAGCGTTGAAGGAGGACCTAGGGACAGGGGGGGAGAGCAGTACTTC
CDR3: CSVEGGPRDRGGEQYF
V: TRBV29-1
D: TRBD1
J: TRBJ2-7
size: -

DNA: TGTGCCAGCAGCTTTTTGAGACAGGGGGCCTACGAGCAGTACTTC
CDR3: CASSFLRQGAYEQYF
V: TRBV7-6
D: TRBD1
J: TRBJ2-7
size: few

DNA: TGTGCCAGCAGCTTAGTCTCACTCGGCTACGAGCAGTACTTC
CDR3: CASSLVSLGYEQYF
V: TRBV11-1
D: -
J: TRBJ2-7
size: -

DNA: TGTGCCAGCAGCTCCGTTTGGGGCAGGGGGCCCGACGGGGAGCTGTTTTTT
CDR3: CASSSVWGRGPDGELFF
V: TRBV7-6
D: TRBD1
J: TRBJ2-2
size: few

DNA: TGTGCCAGCCACGGGACAGCGAGCTCCTACAATGAGCAGTTCTTC
CDR3: CASHGTASSYNEQFF
V: TRBV6-5
D: TRBD1
J: TRBJ2-1
size: -

DNA: TGTGCCAGCAGCCCTCGTGAGAGGGGGCGCCATCCGATGGCACCCCTCCACTTT
CDR3: CASSPRERGRHPMAPLHF
V: TRBV7-2
D: TRBD1
J: TRBJ1-6
size: many

DNA: TGTGCCAGCGGGATTCAGGCCCAAGCAGATACGCAGTATTTT
CDR3: CASGIQAQADTQYF
V: TRBV9
D: -
J: TRBJ2-3
size: many

DNA: TGTGCTAGTGGAAGGGTGGGCGAGCAGTTCTTC
CDR3: CASGRVGEQFF
V: TRBV12-5
D: -
J: TRBJ2-1
size: few

DNA: TGTGCCAGCAGTTACCCCGACAGGGGGCACGAGCAGTACTTC
CDR3: CASSYPDRGHEQYF
V: TRBV6-6
D: TRBD1
J: TRBJ2-7
size: many

DNA: TGTGCCATCAGTGAGTATGGACAGTCTAGCAATCAGCCCCAGCATTTT
CDR3: CAISEYGQSSNQPQHF
V: TRBV10-3
D: -
J: TRBJ1-5
size: few

DNA: TGTGCCAGCAGTTACGGGACGGGAGTTTTGGAGACCCAGTACTTC
CDR3: CASSYGTGVLETQYF
V: TRBV6-2/TRBV6-3
D: -
J: TRBJ2-5
size: few

DNA: TGTGCCAGCAGTCCATCCGTCGACAATGAGCAGTTCTTC
CDR3: CASSPSVDNEQFF
V: TRBV27
D: -
J: TRBJ2-1
size: few

DNA: TGTGCCAGCAGTAAGCCCGTAGGAGGGGGCAATCAGCCCCAGCATTTT
CDR3: CASSKPVGGGNQPQHF
V: TRBV6-2/TRBV6-3
D: -
J: TRBJ1-5
size: few

DNA: TGTGCCAGCAGCCCCGCAACAGGGGGACTATTACGCTATAATTCACCCCTCCACTTT
CDR3: CASSPATGGLLRYNSPLHF
V: TRBV7-9
D: TRBD1
J: TRBJ1-6
size: -

DNA: TGTGCTAGCAGCTTAGCGAGTCGAGGGCGGAACACCGGGGAGCTGTTTTTT
CDR3: CASSLASRGRNTGELFF
V: TRBV7-8
D: -
J: TRBJ2-2
size: -

DNA: TGTGCCAGCAGTTTTCTTCGGCGTCGTCGGGGCTACGAGCAGTACTTC
CDR3: CASSFLRRRRGYEQYF
V: TRBV28
D: -
J: TRBJ2-7
size: -

DNA: TGTGCCACCAGTGACCCACGAGGGAACACTGAAGCTTTCTTT
CDR3: CATSDPRGNTEAFF
V: TRBV24-1
D: -
J: TRBJ1-1
size: -

DNA: TGTGCCAGCAGTTCGTCCGACAGGGGGCGCGAGCAGTACTTC
CDR3: CASSSSDRGREQYF
V: TRBV28
D: TRBD1
J: TRBJ2-7
size: few

DNA: TGTGCCAGCAGCCGAGTCCCTTCGGGGGGCCCTAACACCGGGGAGCTGTTTTTT
CDR3: CASSRVPSGGPNTGELFF
V: TRBV4-2
D: -
J: TRBJ2-2
size: -

DNA: TGTGCCAGCCAAGGGTCCACAGGGGGCACCATGAACACTGAAGCTTTCTTT
CDR3: CASQGSTGGTMNTEAFF
V: TRBV6-1
D: TRBD1
J: TRBJ1-1
size: few